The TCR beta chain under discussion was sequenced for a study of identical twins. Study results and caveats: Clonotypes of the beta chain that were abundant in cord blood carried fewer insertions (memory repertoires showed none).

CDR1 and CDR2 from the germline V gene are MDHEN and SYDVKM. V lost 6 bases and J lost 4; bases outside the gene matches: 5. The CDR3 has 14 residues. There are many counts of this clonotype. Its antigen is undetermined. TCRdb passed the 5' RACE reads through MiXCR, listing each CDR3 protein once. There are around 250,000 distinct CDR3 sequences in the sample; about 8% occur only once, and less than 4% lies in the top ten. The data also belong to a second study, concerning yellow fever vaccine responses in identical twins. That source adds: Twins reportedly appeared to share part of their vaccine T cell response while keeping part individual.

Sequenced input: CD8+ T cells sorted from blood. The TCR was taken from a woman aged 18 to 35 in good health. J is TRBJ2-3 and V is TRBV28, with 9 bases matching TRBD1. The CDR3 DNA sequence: TGTGCCAGCAGGCGACAGGGGGAGGCAGATACGCAGTATTTT. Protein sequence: CASRRQGEADTQYF.